This T cell receptor (beta chain) was recorded in a study of blood T cells in healthy people across ages. As for the study in general: About one barcoded beta molecule was captured per two T cells (by template switching).

It was with a sample-barcoded 5' primer and a J-beta primer mix that a second PCR of roughly 7 to 12 cycles was run. TCRdb re-analysed the 5' RACE reads in MiXCR, keeping a single row per CDR3 protein. The profile shows 890,000 or so distinct CDR3 sequences, 62% of them singletons. V was pared by 5 bases and J by 3 bases, with 2 bases of the junction left unmatched. CDR1 and CDR2 from the germline V gene are SGHTA and FQGTGA. The CDR3 loop spans 15 amino acids. The table lists this clonotype with many counts. Each sample had at least 6 million PBMCs isolated. The TCR sequence derives from a man younger than 45 in good health. Material for sequencing was blood. The chain carries TRBV7-3 and TRBJ2-3, with 13 bases matching TRBD2. The chain's CDR3 is CASSPLAGGTDTQYF. Written as DNA, the CDR3 is TGTGCCAGCAGCCCACTAGCGGGGGGGACAGATACGCAGTATTTT.